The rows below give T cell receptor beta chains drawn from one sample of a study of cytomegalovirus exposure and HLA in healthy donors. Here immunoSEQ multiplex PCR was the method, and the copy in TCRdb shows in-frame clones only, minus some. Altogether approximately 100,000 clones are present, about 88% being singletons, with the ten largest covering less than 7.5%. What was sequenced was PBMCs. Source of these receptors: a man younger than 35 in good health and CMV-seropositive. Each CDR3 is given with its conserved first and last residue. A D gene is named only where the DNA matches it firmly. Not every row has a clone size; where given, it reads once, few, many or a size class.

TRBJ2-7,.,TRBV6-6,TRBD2,CASSYDPGLAFYEQYF,TGTGCCAGCAGTTATGATCCGGGACTAGCGTTCTACGAGCAGTACTTC
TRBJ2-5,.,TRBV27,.,CASKRGSQRQETQYF,TGTGCCAGCAAAAGGGGGTCCCAGCGGCAAGAGACCCAGTACTTC
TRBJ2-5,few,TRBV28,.,CASSLDRGRETQYF,TGTGCCAGCAGTTTAGATAGGGGTAGGGAGACCCAGTACTTC
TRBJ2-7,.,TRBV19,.,CASSIASNSYEQYF,TGTGCCAGTAGTATTGCTAGCAACTCCTACGAGCAGTACTTC
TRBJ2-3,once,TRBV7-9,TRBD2,CASSRTSGEFLDTQYF,TGTGCCAGCAGCCGGACTAGCGGGGAGTTCTTAGATACGCAGTATTTT
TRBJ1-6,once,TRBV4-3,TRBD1,CASSYKVRTGYEDVSPLHF,TGCGCCAGCAGCTACAAGGTCCGGACAGGGTATGAGGATGTTTCACCCCTCCACTTT
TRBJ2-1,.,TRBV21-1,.,CASSKGTTSGRFHEQFF,TGTGCCAGCAGTAAGGGGACAACTAGCGGGAGGTTCCATGAGCAGTTCTTC
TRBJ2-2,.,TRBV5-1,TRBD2,CASSRTSGGATGELFF,TGCGCCAGCAGCCGAACCAGCGGGGGGGCGACCGGGGAGCTGTTTTTT
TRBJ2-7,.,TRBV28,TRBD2,CASKAGEYEQYF,TGTGCCAGCAAAGCGGGAGAGTACGAGCAGTACTTC
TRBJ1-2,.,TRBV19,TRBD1,CASRTDQGDGYTF,TGTGCCAGTAGGACCGACCAGGGGGATGGCTACACCTTC
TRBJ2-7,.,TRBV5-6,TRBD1,CASSSTGTGGRLYEQYF,TGTGCCAGCAGCTCGACCGGGACAGGGGGCCGCCTCTACGAGCAGTACTTC
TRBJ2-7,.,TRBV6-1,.,CASSDSGNPSYEQYF,TGTGCCAGCAGTGACTCCGGGAACCCCTCCTACGAGCAGTACTTC
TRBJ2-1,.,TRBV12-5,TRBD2,CASGLVHIAGGFGEQFF,TGTGCTAGTGGTTTGGTACATATTGCGGGAGGGTTCGGTGAGCAGTTCTTC
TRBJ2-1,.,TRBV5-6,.,CASSLGPGNEQFF,TGTGCCAGCAGCTTGGGTCCGGGCAATGAGCAGTTCTTC
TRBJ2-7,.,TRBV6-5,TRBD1,CASSYAGTGVEQYF,TGTGCCAGCAGTTACGCTGGGACAGGGGTCGAGCAGTACTTC
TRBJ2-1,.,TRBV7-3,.,CASSKDSSSYNEQFF,TGTGCCAGCAGCAAGGACAGTAGCTCCTACAATGAGCAGTTCTTC
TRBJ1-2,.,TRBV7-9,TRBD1,CASSSGTGRGGYTF,TGTGCCAGCAGCTCGGGGACAGGGAGGGGTGGCTACACCTTC
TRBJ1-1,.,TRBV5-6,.,CASSFWGLGTEAFF,TGTGCCAGCAGCTTCTGGGGGCTAGGCACTGAAGCTTTCTTT
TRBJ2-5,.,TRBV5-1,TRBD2,CASSLVLADRQETQYF,TGCGCCAGCAGCTTGGTACTAGCGGACCGCCAAGAGACCCAGTACTTC
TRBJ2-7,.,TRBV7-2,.,CASSSGGVFGYEQYF,TGTGCCAGCAGCTCCGGAGGGGTATTTGGCTACGAGCAGTACTTC
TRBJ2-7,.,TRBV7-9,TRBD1,CASSLAGTGMNYEQYF,TGTGCCAGCAGCTTAGCCGGGACAGGGATGAACTACGAGCAGTACTTC
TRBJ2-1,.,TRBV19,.,CASSLSAGNNEQFF,TGTGCCAGTAGTTTGTCTGCAGGGAACAATGAGCAGTTCTTC
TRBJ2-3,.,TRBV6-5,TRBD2,CASSQREAYTDTQYF,TGTGCCAGCAGTCAGCGGGAGGCCTACACAGATACGCAGTATTTT
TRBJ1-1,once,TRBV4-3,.,CASSQEFRMNTEAFF,TGCGCCAGCAGCCAAGAGTTCAGAATGAACACTGAAGCTTTCTTT
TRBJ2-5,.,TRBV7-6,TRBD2,CASSPRRLAGEETQYF,TGTGCCAGCAGCCCCCGGAGACTAGCGGGGGAGGAGACCCAGTACTTC
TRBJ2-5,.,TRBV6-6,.,CANPDSPKKETQYF,TGTGCCAACCCCGACAGCCCGAAAAAAGAGACCCAGTACTTC
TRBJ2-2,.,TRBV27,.,CASSFRGSTGELFF,TGTGCCAGCAGTTTCCGGGGTAGCACCGGGGAGCTGTTTTTT
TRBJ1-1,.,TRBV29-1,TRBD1,CSTRQGDTEAFF,TGCAGCACACGACAGGGCGACACTGAAGCTTTCTTT
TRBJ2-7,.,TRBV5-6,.,CASSSRRGQSSSYEQYF,TGTGCCAGCAGCTCAAGGAGGGGACAGTCCAGCTCCTACGAGCAGTACTTC
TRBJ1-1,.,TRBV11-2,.,CASSLGSPEAFF,TGTGCCAGCAGCCTCGGGTCACCGGAGGCTTTCTTT
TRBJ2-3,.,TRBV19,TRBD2,CASSMLAGGADTQYF,TGTGCCAGTAGTATGCTAGCGGGTGGAGCAGATACGCAGTATTTT
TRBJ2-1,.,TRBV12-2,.,CASRPPGGQGKYNEQFF,TGTGCAAGTCGCCCCCCTGGTGGACAGGGAAAATACAATGAGCAGTTCTTC
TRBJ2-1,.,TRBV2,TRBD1,CARGTGGNYNEQFF,TGTGCCAGAGGGACAGGGGGCAACTACAATGAGCAGTTCTTC
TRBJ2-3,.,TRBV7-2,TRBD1,CASSSMIGQVGDTQYF,TGTGCCAGCAGCTCAATGATAGGACAGGTGGGAGATACGCAGTATTTT
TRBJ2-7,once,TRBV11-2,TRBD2,CASSSTSGRSSYEQYF,TGTGCCAGCAGCTCCACTAGCGGGCGGAGCTCCTACGAGCAGTACTTC
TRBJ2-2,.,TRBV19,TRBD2,CATVAGGNTGELFF,TGTGCCACGGTAGCGGGGGGAAACACCGGGGAGCTGTTTTTT